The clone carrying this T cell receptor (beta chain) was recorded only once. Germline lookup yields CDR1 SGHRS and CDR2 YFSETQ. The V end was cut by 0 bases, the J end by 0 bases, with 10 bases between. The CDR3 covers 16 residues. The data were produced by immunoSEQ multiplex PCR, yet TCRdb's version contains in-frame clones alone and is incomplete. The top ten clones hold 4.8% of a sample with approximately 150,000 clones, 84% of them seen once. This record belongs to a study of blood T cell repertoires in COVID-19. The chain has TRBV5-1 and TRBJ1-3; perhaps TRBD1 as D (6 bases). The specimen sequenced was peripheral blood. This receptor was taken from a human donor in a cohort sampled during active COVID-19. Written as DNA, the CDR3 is TGCGCCAGCAGCTTGGCCGGACAGAGCTCTGGAAACACCATATATTTT. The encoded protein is CASSLAGQSSGNTIYF. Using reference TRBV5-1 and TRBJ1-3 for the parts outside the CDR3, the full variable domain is KAGVTQTPRYLIKTRGQQVTLSCSPISGHRSVSWYQQTPGQGLQFLFEYFSETQRNKGNFPGRFSGRQFSNSRSEMNVSTLELGDSALYLCASSLAGQSSGNTIYFGEGSWLTVV.